This TCR beta chain was found in a study of blood T cell repertoires in COVID-19. CDR1 is SNHLY, CDR2 FYNNEI, per germline. The V and J ends lost 6 bases and 10 bases, in that order; junction bases with no gene match: 11. CDR3 length: 14 amino acids. Original data processing: Estimation of nucleated cell counts relied on the amplification of reference gene primers. The assay was immunoSEQ multiplex PCR, and TCRdb's table has in-frame clones only and misses some. Clone size and the V and J calls come from that table; the DNA yielded D and trimming. The table has roughly 250,000 clones, over 75% seen once. Grouping used clinical history reported by participants in a survey and questionnaire.

The chain combines TRBV2 with TRBJ1-4, with 7 bases lining up with TRBD1. Sequencing was carried out using PBMCs or T cells enriched from blood (not recorded which). The TCR originated in a woman in her thirties or forties who had been exposed to COVID-19. DNA for the CDR3: TGTGCCAGCAGCGCTTCCGACAGGGCCGGAAAACTGTTTTTT. Its translation is CASSASDRAGKLFF.